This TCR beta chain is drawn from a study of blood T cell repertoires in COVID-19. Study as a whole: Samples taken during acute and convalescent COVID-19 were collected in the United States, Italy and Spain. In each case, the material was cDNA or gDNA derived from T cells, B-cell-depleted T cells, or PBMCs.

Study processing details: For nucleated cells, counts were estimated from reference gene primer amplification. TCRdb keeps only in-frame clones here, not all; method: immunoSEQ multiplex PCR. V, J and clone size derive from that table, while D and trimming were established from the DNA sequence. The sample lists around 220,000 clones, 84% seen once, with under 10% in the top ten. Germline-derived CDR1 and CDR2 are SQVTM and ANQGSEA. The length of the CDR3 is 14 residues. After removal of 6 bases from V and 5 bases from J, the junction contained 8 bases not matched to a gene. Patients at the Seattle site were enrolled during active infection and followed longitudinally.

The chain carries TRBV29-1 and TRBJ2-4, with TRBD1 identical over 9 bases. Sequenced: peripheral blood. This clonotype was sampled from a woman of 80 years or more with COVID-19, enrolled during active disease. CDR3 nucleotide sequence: TGCAGCGTACAGGGACAGGGAGTTCAAAACATTCAGTACTTC. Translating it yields CSVQGQGVQNIQYF.